The clone carrying this T cell receptor (beta chain) showed up many times. As yet, its antigen is unknown. These data belong to a study of T-cell memory formation after mild COVID-19. Findings and caveats of the study: Mostly located in CM and EM were contracting CD4+ clones, with contracting CD8+ clones located in EMRA.

5'RACE primed at constant segments yielded TCR alpha and TCR beta cDNA libraries bearing sample barcodes and UMIs. From the 5' RACE reads, TCRdb called clonotypes with MiXCR, one entry per CDR3 protein. The sample has under 250,000 distinct CDR3 sequences; about 9.2% are singletons. Germline CDR1 reads ENHRY; CDR2 reads SYGVKD. The CDR3 totals 14 residues. V lost 2 bases to trimming and J lost 2 bases; unmatched junction nucleotides: 0. This chain uses TRBV10-3 with TRBJ1-5; 7 bases map to TRBD1. This TCR was recovered from a man younger than 35 who had mild COVID-19 (a few samples of this study predate the infection). Cell type and time point are not known. Sequences were obtained from PBMCs or a T cell subset sorted from them (not recorded which). The CDR3 DNA reads as TGTGCCATCAGTGAGGACAGGGGCAATCAGCCCCAGCATTTT. Its protein product is CAISEDRGNQPQHF.